These 23 T cell receptor beta chains originate from one sample sequenced in a study of blood T cell repertoires in COVID-19. Generated by immunoSEQ multiplex PCR, the TCRdb table keeps only in-frame clones and is missing some. The sample contains fewer than 200,000 clones, approximately 82% of which appear only once. Material: PBMCs or T cells enriched from blood (not recorded which). These TCRs come from a woman between 50 and 59 years old in a cohort exposed to, infected with or recovered from COVID-19 (not recorded which).

The gene calls are TRBV29-1 and TRBJ2-7; 8 bases are a match to TRBD2. With 6 bases clipped from V and 3 bases from J, the junction kept 25 bases outside the gene matches. Germline values: CDR1 SQVTM, CDR2 ANQGSEA. This CDR3 contains 19 residues. CDR3 residues: CSVAGIPPSYGTRVYEQYF. The CDR3 DNA is TGCAGCGTAGCCGGGATTCCGCCCTCCTACGGGACTAGAGTCTACGAGCAGTACTTC.

A word on this clone: Relative to the germline gene, one junction end is altered; a read error may explain this. The chain carries TRBV6-5 and TRBJ1-5; maybe TRBD1 (5 bases). Germline CDR1 is MNHEY and CDR2 is SVGAGI. The CDR3 is 14 amino acids. The CDR3: CASSDSGAGQPQHF. The CDR3 region has the DNA TGTGCCAGCAGTGACTCAGGCGCAGGGCAGCCCCAGCATTTT.

The V call is TRBV19, the J call TRBJ2-5; 8 bases align to TRBD2. The CDR3 is made up of 16 amino acids. Germline CDR1 LNHDA, CDR2 SQIVND (reference sequence). The J segment lost 6 bases and the V segment lost 5 bases, leaving 14 bases of the junction unmatched. The CDR3 nucleotides read TGTGCCAGTAGTTCGGGAGCGGGAGTTACTTTGAAGACCCAGTACTTC. This codes for CASSSGAGVTLKTQYF.

The chain is built from TRBV11-2 and TRBJ2-7; TRBD2 agrees at 10 bases. Germline V gene lookup returns CDR1 SGHAT and CDR2 FQNNGV. The CDR3 covers 15 residues. Trimming at V came to 4 bases and at J to 3 bases, leaving 6 bases not matched to a gene. The CDR3 sequence is CASSSGGTSDYEQYF. The CDR3 coding sequence is TGTGCCAGCAGCTCTGGCGGGACTAGCGACTACGAGCAGTACTTC.

This rearrangement joins TRBV2 to TRBJ1-4; D remains unclear. The length of the CDR3 is 13 residues. V was clipped by 1 base and J by 6 bases, with 6 bases between them. Germline V gene lookup returns CDR1 SNHLY and CDR2 FYNNEI. The CDR3 loop is CASSEGGYEKLFF. The CDR3 nucleotides read TGTGCCAGCAGTGAAGGAGGTTATGAAAAACTGTTTTTT. The full variable domain, in which reference TRBV2 and TRBJ1-4 provide the parts outside the CDR3, is EPEVTQTPSHQVTQMGQEVILRCVPISNHLYFYWYRQILGQKVEFLVSFYNNEISEKSEIFDDQFSVERPDGSNFTLKIRSTKLEDSAMYFCASSEGGYEKLFFGSGTQLSVL.

Note on this clone: Within the sample, other DNA sequences also encode this same CDR3. This chain joins TRBV4-2 and TRBJ2-7; 8 nucleotides align to TRBD2. V shed 0 bases, J shed 1 base, and the junction held 5 bases outside the gene matches. The CDR3 consists of 16 residues. In germline, CDR1 is LGHNA, CDR2 YNFKEQ. The CDR3: CASSQDRLAGSYEQYF. The CDR3 DNA reads as TGTGCCAGCAGCCAAGATCGGTTAGCGGGATCCTACGAGCAGTACTTC.

This rearrangement joins TRBV7-8 to TRBJ1-1; possibly TRBD1 for D (6 bases). Trimming pared 1 base from V and 4 bases from J, leaving 13 bases between. CDR3 length: 15 amino acids. Germline V gives CDR1 SGHVS, CDR2 FQNEAQ. The CDR3 DNA sequence: TGTGCCAGCAGCTTAGTTTGGGACACCGGCACTGAAGCTTTCTTT. It specifies CASSLVWDTGTEAFF.

The rearrangement joins TRBV19 to TRBJ2-2; the D gene is possibly TRBD2 (6 bases). The CDR3 contains 15 residues. V was pared by 8 bases and J by 0 bases, with 13 bases between. Germline values: CDR1 LNHDA, CDR2 SQIVND (reference sequence). Here the CDR3 reads CASAVSGANTGELFF. The CDR3 DNA is TGTGCCAGTGCAGTTTCGGGGGCGAACACCGGGGAGCTGTTTTTT.

The chain couples TRBV19 to TRBJ2-2, with 9 positions matching TRBD2. Losses at the gene ends were 5 bases for V and 3 bases for J; bases not matched to a gene: 4. Looked up from germline, CDR1 is LNHDA and CDR2 is SQIVND (reference sequence). The CDR3 has 15 residues. The CDR3 DNA sequence: TGTGCCAGTAGTCCGCGGGGGGGCTACACCGGGGAGCTGTTTTTT. Translating gives CASSPRGGYTGELFF.

The CDR3 spells CASSYRGDEQYF. For the CDR3, the DNA is TGTGCCAGCAGCTATAGGGGCGACGAGCAGTACTTC. The V gene is TRBV28, the J gene TRBJ2-7, with D tentatively TRBD1 (5 bases). CDR1 is MDHEN, CDR2 SYDVKM, per germline. The CDR3 is 12 residues long. Between the trimmed V and J ends, which lost 6 bases and 5 bases, there was a span of 11 bases.

This chain joins TRBV6-2 or TRBV6-3 and TRBJ2-3; 14 bases align to TRBD2. This CDR3 has 19 amino acids. CDR1 is MNHEY and CDR2 is SVGEGT in the germline V gene. With 0 bases clipped from V and 0 bases from J, the junction kept 5 bases outside the gene matches. The CDR3 region has the DNA TGTGCCAGCAGTTACTCCGGGACTAGCGGGGGAGGTAGCACAGATACGCAGTATTTT. Translation: CASSYSGTSGGGSTDTQYF.

V usage is TRBV29-1 and J usage is TRBJ2-5; 9 bases align to TRBD1. Germline loops: CDR1 SQVTM, CDR2 ANQGSEA. This CDR3 has 12 amino acids. J was trimmed by 4 bases and V by 6 bases; bases with no gene match: 3. The CDR3 DNA sequence: TGCAGCGTCCTACAGGGGGCAGAGACCCAGTACTTC. The encoded protein is CSVLQGAETQYF. Variable domain in full (rest from reference TRBV29-1 and TRBJ2-5): SAVISQKPSRDICQRGTSLTIQCQVDSQVTMMFWYRQQPGQSLTLIATANQGSEATYESGFVIDKFPISRPNLTFSTLTVSNMSPEDSSIYLCSVLQGAETQYFGPGTRLLVL.

The chain links TRBV28 to TRBJ1-4, with D uncertain. Germline CDR1 reads MDHEN; CDR2 reads SYDVKM. This CDR3 is built from 14 residues. V gave up 2 bases and J gave up 4 bases, with 8 bases separating them. The CDR3 DNA sequence: TGTGCCAGCAGTTTAGCCAGACATAATGAAAAACTGTTTTTT. As protein: CASSLARHNEKLFF.

This sequence joins TRBV3-1 (or the pseudogene TRBV3-2) and TRBJ1-6; D call uncertain. Germline V lookup: CDR1 LGHDT, CDR2 YNNKEL (reference sequence). CDR3 length: 16 residues. V was shortened by 5 bases and J by 7 bases, with 18 bases between the two germline ends. CDR3 nucleotides: TGTGCCAGCAGCGAAGCCGTGGTCGGGTCGAATTCACCCCTCCACTTT. Amino acid sequence: CASSEAVVGSNSPLHF.

The CDR3: CASSLTGGGTEAFF. CDR3 nucleotides: TGTGCCAGCAGTCTGACAGGGGGAGGCACTGAAGCTTTCTTT. V and J are TRBV27 and TRBJ1-1; 9 bases line up with TRBD1. CDR1 is MNHEY and CDR2 is SMNVEV in the germline V gene (reference sequence). The CDR3 totals 14 residues. The ends lost 5 bases at V and 4 bases at J; junction bases unmatched: 5.

This clone was detected only a few times. The junction departs from germline at one end; a sequencing error may be responsible. This chain uses TRBV7-7 with TRBJ2-7; 7 nucleotides match TRBD1. Germline CDR1 and CDR2: SSHAT and FNYEAQ (reference sequence). The CDR3 totals 13 residues. CDR3 protein: CASSHRTGYEQYF. CDR3 DNA: TGTGCTAGCAGCCACCGGACAGGCTACGAGCAGTACTTC.

This chain links TRBV5-1 with TRBJ2-7; D might be TRBD2 (6 bases). The V gene lost 3 bases and the J gene lost 0 bases, with 22 bases spanning the gap. Germline V gene lookup returns CDR1 SGHRS and CDR2 YFSETQ. This CDR3 has 18 amino acids. CDR3 in amino acids: CASSSGPSGGTSSYEQYF. The CDR3 nucleotides read TGCGCCAGCAGCTCGGGGCCCTCTGGCGGGACGAGCTCCTACGAGCAGTACTTC.

For the CDR3, the DNA is TGTGCCAGCAGCCCATACAGGGTCGAAGCTAATGAAAAACTGTTTTTT. It yields the protein CASSPYRVEANEKLFF. The genes are TRBV27 and TRBJ1-4; D possibly corresponds to TRBD1 (6 bases). The CDR3 covers 16 residues. CDR1 MNHEY and CDR2 SMNVEV come from the germline V gene (reference sequence). The V and J ends lost 6 bases and 3 bases respectively, with 17 bases between them. Together with reference TRBV27 and TRBJ1-4, the CDR3 gives the full variable domain: EAQVTQNPRYLITVTGKKLTVTCSQNMNHEYMSWYRQDPGLGLRQIYYSMNVEVTDKGDVPEGYKVSRKEKRNFPLILESPSPNQTSLYFCASSPYRVEANEKLFFGSGTQLSVL.

This rearrangement joins TRBV10-1 to TRBJ2-3; possible D gene TRBD1, 6 bases. CDR3 size: 15 residues. From germline, CDR1 is WNHNN and CDR2 SYGVQD (reference sequence). The V end was cut by 0 bases, the J end by 8 bases, with 15 bases between. The CDR3 region has the DNA TGCGCCAGCAGTGAGTCGGGGCAGGGGCGCGGTACGCAGTATTTT. Protein sequence: CASSESGQGRGTQYF.

This clone occurred once. This rearrangement joins TRBV4-1 to TRBJ2-2; TRBD1 is a possible D gene (5 bases). The ends were cut back, 0 bases at V and 4 bases at J, with 9 bases in the middle. The CDR3 spans 15 residues. Germline-derived CDR1 and CDR2 are MGHRA and YSYEKL. CDR3 region: CASSQEDSSTGELFF. CDR3 nucleotide sequence: TGCGCCAGCAGCCAAGAAGACAGCTCCACCGGGGAGCTGTTTTTT.

This clone showed up just a few times. Other DNA variants within this sample encode the same CDR3. V and J are TRBV3-1 (or the pseudogene TRBV3-2) and TRBJ2-7; 7 bases are shared with TRBD2. Germline V gives CDR1 LGHDT, CDR2 YNNKEL (reference sequence). The CDR3 spans 14 residues. J was trimmed by 2 bases and V by 1 base; bases with no gene match: 2. CDR3 amino acids: CASSQGGGTYEQYF. DNA of the CDR3: TGTGCCAGCAGCCAAGGGGGAGGGACCTACGAGCAGTACTTC.

A few counts support this clone. The genes are TRBV19 and TRBJ2-1, with D perhaps matching TRBD1 (6 bases). The germline V gene has CDR1 LNHDA and CDR2 SQIVND (reference sequence). This CDR3 has 15 amino acids. V was cut by 7 bases and J by 6 bases, with 19 bases left in between. Here the CDR3 reads CASTPSLGRGNEQFF. As DNA, the CDR3 is TGTGCCAGTACGCCGTCTTTGGGCAGGGGCAATGAGCAGTTCTTC.

The J gene is TRBJ1-5, the V gene TRBV27; 7 bases align to TRBD1. The CDR3 spans 16 residues. J was trimmed by 0 bases and V by 5 bases; bases with no gene match: 7. Germline V gives CDR1 MNHEY, CDR2 SMNVEV (reference sequence). The CDR3 protein is CASSPRTGDSNQPQHF. The CDR3 DNA follows: TGTGCCAGCAGTCCTCGGACAGGAGATAGCAATCAGCCCCAGCATTTT.